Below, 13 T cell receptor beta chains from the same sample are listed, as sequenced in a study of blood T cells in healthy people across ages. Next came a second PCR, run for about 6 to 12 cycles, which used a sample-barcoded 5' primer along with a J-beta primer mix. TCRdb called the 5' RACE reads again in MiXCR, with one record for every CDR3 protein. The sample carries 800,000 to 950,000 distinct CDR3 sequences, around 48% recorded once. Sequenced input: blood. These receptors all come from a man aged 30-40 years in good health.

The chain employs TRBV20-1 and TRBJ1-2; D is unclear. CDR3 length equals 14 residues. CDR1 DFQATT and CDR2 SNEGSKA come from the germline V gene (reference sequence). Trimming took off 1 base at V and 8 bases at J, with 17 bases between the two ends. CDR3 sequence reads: CSARARERIQGYTF. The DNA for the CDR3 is TGCAGTGCTAGAGCGAGGGAGCGGATTCAAGGCTACACCTTC.

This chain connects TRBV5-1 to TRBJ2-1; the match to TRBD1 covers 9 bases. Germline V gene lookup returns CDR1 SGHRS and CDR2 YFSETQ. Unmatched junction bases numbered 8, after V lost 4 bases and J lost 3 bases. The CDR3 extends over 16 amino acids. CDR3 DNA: TGCGCCAGCAGCGTCTTCCCGGGACAGGGCTACAATGAGCAGTTCTTC. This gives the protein CASSVFPGQGYNEQFF.

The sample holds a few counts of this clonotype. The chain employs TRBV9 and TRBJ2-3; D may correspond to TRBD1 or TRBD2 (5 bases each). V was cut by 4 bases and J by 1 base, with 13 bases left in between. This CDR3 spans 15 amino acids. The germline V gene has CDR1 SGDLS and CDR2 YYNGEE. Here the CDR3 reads CASSISGTRTDTQYF. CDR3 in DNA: TGTGCCAGCAGCATCTCAGGGACCCGCACAGATACGCAGTATTTT.

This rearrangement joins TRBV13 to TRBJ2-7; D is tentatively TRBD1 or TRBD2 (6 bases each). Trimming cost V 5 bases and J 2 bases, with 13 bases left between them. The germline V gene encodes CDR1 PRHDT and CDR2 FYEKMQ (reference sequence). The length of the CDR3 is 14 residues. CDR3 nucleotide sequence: TGTGCCAGCAGCGTAAAGGAGGGGGCCTACGAGCAGTACTTC. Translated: CASSVKEGAYEQYF.

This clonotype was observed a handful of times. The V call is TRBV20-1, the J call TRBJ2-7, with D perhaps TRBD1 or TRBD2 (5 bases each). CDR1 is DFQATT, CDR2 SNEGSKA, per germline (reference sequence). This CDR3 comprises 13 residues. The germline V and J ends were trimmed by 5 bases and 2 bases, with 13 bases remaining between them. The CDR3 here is CSARFRGPYEQYF. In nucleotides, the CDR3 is TGCAGTGCTCGTTTTCGGGGACCCTACGAGCAGTACTTC.

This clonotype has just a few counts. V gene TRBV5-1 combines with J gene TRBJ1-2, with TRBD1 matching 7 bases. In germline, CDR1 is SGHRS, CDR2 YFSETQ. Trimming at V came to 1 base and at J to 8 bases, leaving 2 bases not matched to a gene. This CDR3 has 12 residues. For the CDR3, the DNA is TGCGCCAGCAGCTTGACAGGGGCCGGCTACACCTTC. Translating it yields CASSLTGAGYTF.

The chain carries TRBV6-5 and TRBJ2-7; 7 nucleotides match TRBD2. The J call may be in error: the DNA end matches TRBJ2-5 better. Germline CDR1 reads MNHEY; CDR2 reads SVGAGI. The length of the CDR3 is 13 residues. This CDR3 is CASRTGGIMTQYF. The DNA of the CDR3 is TGTGCCAGCAGAACCGGGGGGATTATGACCCAGTACTTC.

The CDR3 region is CASSRGQYNEQFF. The CDR3 DNA reads TGCGCCAGCAGCCGGGGACAGTACAATGAGCAGTTCTTC. The chain has TRBV5-1 and TRBJ2-1; 7 bases are shared with TRBD1. Per germline, CDR1 SGHRS and CDR2 YFSETQ. The CDR3 has 13 amino acids. Trimming took 4 bases from V and 4 from J; bases not matched to a gene: 2.

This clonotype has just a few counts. This CDR3 reads CATSVAYGYTF. As DNA, the CDR3 is TGTGCCACGTCCGTCGCCTATGGCTACACCTTC. The chain joins TRBV28 to TRBJ1-2; D not certain. V lost 10 bases and J 4 bases, leaving 10 bases between the germline ends. There are 11 residues in the CDR3. The germline V gene encodes CDR1 MDHEN and CDR2 SYDVKM.

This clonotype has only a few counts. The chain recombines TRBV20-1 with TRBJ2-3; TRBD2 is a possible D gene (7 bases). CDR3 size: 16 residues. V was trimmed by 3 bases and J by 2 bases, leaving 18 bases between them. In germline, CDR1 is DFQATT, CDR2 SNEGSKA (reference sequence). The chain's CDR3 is CSASAGAGYLTDTQYF. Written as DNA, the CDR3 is TGCAGTGCTAGCGCGGGGGCCGGATACCTCACAGATACGCAGTATTTT.

CDR3 protein: CSVGATGADYGYTF. The CDR3 bases are TGCAGCGTGGGGGCGACAGGGGCGGACTATGGCTACACCTTC. The rearrangement joins TRBV29-1 to TRBJ1-2, with 8 bases that match TRBD1. CDR1 and CDR2 from the germline V gene are SQVTM and ANQGSEA. V shed 6 bases, J shed 3 bases, and the junction held 9 bases outside the gene matches. CDR3 size: 14 residues. Using reference TRBV29-1 and TRBJ1-2 for the parts outside the CDR3, the full variable domain is SAVISQKPSRDICQRGTSLTIQCQVDSQVTMMFWYRQQPGQSLTLIATANQGSEATYESGFVIDKFPISRPNLTFSTLTVSNMSPEDSSIYLCSVGATGADYGYTFGSGTRLTVV.

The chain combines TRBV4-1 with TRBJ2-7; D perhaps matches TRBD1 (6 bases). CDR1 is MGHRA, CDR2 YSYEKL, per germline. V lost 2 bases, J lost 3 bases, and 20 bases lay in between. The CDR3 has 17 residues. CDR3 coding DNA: TGCGCCAGCAGCCAACGGACTCCAGGGGCATTGGACTACGAGCAGTACTTC. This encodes CASSQRTPGALDYEQYF.

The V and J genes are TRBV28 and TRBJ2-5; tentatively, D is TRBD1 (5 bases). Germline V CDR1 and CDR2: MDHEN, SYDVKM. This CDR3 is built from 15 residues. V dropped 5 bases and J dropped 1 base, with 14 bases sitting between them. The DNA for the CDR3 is TGTGCCAGCAGTCCAAGGACAAGCAGCCAAGAGACCCAGTACTTC. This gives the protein CASSPRTSSQETQYF.